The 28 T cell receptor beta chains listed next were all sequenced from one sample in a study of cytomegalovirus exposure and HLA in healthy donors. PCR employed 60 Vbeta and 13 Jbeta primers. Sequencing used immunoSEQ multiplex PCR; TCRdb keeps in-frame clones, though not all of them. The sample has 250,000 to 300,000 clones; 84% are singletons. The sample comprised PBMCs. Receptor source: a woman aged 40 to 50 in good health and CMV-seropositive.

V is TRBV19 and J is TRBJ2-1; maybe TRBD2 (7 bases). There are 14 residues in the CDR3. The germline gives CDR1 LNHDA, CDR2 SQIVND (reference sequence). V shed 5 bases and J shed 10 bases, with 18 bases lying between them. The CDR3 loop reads CASSPSGTGGEQFF. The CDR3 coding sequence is TGTGCCAGTAGTCCCTCCGGGACGGGGGGCGAGCAGTTCTTC.

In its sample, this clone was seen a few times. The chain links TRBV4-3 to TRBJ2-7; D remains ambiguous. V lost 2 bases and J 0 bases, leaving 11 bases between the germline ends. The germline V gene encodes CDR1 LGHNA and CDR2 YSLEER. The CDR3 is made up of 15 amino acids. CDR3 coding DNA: TGCGCCAGCAGCCAACTAAGTAGTGGCTCCTACGAGCAGTACTTC. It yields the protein CASSQLSSGSYEQYF.

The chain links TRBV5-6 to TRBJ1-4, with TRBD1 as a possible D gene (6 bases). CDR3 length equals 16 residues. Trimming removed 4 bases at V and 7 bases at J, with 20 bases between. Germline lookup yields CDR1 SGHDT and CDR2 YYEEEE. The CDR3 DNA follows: TGTGCCAGCAGCCGCCCCGGGGGGGCAAAAGGTGAAAAACTGTTTTTT. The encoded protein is CASSRPGGAKGEKLFF.

As DNA, the CDR3 is TGTGCCAGCAGTGAGACAGGGGAGTCCTACAATGAGCAGTTCTTC. Residues: CASSETGESYNEQFF. The chain carries TRBV27 and TRBJ2-1, with 8 bases lining up with TRBD1. The CDR3 is made up of 15 amino acids. CDR1 MNHEY and CDR2 SMNVEV come from the germline V gene (reference sequence). J was trimmed by 1 base and V by 5 bases; bases with no gene match: 4.

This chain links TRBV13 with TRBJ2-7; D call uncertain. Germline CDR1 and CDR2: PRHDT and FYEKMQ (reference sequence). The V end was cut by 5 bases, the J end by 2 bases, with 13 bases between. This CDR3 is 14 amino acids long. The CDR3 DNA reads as TGTGCCAGCAGCCCCCGCACCCTAACCTACGAGCAGTACTTC. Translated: CASSPRTLTYEQYF.

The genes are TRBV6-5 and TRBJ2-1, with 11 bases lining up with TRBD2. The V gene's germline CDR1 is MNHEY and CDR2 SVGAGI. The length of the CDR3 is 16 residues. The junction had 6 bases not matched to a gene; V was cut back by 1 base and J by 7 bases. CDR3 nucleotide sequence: TGTGCCAGCAGTTACTTGCTAGCGGGAGGTGGGAATGAGCAGTTCTTC. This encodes CASSYLLAGGGNEQFF.

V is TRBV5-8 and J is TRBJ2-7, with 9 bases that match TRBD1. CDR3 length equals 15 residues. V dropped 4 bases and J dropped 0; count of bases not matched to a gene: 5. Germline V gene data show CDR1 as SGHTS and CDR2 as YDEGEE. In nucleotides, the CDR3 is TGTGCCAGCAGCGGCCGGGACAGGGTCTCCTACGAGCAGTACTTC. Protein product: CASSGRDRVSYEQYF.

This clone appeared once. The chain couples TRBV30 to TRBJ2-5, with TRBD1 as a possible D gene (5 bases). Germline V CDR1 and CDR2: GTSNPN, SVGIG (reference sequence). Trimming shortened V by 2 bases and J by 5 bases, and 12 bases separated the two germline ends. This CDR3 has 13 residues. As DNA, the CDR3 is TGTGCCTGGAGTTTTAGGGGCCCCGAGACCCAGTACTTC. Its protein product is CAWSFRGPETQYF. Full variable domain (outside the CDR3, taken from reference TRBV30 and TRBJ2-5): SQTIHQWPATLVQPVGSPLSLECTVEGTSNPNLYWYRQAAGRGLQLLFYSVGIGQISSEVPQNLSASRPQDRQFILSSKKLLLSDSGFYLCAWSFRGPETQYFGPGTRLLVL.

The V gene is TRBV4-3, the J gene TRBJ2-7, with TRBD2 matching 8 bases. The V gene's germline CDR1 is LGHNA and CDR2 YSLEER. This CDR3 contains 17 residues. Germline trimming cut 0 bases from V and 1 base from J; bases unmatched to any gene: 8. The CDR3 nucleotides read TGCGCCAGCAGCCAAGATCATTACGGGAGGGTGTCCTACGAGCAGTACTTC. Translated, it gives CASSQDHYGRVSYEQYF.

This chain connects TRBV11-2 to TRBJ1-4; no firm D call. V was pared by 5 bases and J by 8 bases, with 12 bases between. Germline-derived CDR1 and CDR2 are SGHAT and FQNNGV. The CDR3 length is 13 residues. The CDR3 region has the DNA TGTGCCAGCAGCCTGATGACGAGGGAAAAACTGTTTTTT. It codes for CASSLMTREKLFF.

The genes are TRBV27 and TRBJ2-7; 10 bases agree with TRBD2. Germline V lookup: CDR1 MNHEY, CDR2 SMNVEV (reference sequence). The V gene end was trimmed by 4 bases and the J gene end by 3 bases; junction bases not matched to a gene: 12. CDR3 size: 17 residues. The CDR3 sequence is CASSSAPGSGRVYEQYF. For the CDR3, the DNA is TGTGCCAGCAGTTCCGCCCCGGGGAGCGGGAGGGTCTACGAGCAGTACTTC.

The chain's CDR3 is CASSQNSLLSNEQFF. CDR3 in DNA: TGTGCCAGCAGCCAAAATTCACTCCTTTCTAATGAGCAGTTCTTC. The J gene is TRBJ2-1, the V gene TRBV14; D is undetermined. Trimming removed 2 bases at V and 7 bases at J, with 15 bases between. The CDR3 sequence is 15 residues long. Germline V gene sequence: CDR1 SGHDN, CDR2 FVKESK.

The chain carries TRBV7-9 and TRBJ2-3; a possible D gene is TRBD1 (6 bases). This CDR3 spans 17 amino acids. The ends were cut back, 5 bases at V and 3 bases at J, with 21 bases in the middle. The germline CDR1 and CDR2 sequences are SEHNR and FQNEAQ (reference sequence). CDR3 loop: CASSKESAGAGTDTQYF. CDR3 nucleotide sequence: TGTGCCAGCAGCAAGGAATCTGCAGGGGCAGGAACAGATACGCAGTATTTT.

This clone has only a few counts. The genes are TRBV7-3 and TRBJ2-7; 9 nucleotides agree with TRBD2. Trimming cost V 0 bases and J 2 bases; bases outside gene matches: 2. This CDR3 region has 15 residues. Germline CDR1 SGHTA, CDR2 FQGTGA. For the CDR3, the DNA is TGTGCCAGCAGCTTAACGGCTAGCGGGACCTACGAGCAGTACTTC. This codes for CASSLTASGTYEQYF.

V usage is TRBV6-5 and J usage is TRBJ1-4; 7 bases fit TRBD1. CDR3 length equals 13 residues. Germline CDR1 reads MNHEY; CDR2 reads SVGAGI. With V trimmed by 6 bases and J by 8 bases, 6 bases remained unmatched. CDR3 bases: TGTGCCAGCAGGACAGGGTTCAACGAAAAACTGTTTTTT. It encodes CASRTGFNEKLFF.

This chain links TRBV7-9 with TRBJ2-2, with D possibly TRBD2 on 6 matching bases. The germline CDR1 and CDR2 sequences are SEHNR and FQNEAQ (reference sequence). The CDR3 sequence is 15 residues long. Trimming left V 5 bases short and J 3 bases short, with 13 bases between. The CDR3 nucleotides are TGTGCCAGCAGCGACCAGGGAGGCGACACCGGGGAGCTGTTTTTT. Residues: CASSDQGGDTGELFF.

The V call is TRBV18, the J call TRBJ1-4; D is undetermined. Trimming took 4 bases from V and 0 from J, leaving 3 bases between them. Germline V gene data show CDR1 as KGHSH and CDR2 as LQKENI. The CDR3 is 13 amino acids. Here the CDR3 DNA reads TGTGCCAGCTCACGAGCAACTAATGAAAAACTGTTTTTT. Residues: CASSRATNEKLFF.

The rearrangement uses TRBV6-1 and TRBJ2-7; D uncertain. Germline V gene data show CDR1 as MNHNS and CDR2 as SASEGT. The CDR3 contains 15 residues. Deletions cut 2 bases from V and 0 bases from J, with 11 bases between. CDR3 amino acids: CASSETAGFSYEQYF. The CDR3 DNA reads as TGTGCCAGCAGTGAAACGGCAGGTTTCTCCTACGAGCAGTACTTC.

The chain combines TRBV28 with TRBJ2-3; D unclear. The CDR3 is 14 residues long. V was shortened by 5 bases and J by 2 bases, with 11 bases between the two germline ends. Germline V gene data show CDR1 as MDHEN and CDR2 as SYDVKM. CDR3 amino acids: CASSPQVITDTQYF. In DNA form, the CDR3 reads TGTGCCAGCAGTCCGCAGGTCATCACAGATACGCAGTATTTT.

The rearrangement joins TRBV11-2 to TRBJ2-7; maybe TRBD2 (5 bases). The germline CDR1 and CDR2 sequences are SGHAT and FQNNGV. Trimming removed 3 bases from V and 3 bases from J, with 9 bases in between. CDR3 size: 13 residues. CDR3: CASSFETNYEQYF. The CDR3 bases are TGTGCCAGCAGCTTCGAGACTAACTACGAGCAGTACTTC.

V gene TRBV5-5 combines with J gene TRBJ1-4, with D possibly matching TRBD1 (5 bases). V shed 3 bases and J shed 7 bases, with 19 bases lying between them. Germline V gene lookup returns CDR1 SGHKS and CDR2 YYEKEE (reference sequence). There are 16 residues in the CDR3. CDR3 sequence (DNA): TGTGCCAGCAGCTCCGACACCGCGTTCGGGGGTGAAAAACTGTTTTTT. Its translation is CASSSDTAFGGEKLFF.

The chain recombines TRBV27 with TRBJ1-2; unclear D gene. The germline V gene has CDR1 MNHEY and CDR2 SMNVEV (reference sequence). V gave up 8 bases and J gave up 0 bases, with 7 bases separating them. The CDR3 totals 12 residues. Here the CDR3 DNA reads TGTGCCAGCGCCCCGGCTAACTATGGCTACACCTTC. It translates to CASAPANYGYTF.

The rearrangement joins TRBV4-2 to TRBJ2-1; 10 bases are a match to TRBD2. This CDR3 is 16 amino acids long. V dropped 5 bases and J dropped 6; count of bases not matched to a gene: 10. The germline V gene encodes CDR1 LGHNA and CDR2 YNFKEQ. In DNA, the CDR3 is TGTGCCAGCAGCGCCGTTAGCGGGAGGACTTTCAATGAGCAGTTCTTC. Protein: CASSAVSGRTFNEQFF.

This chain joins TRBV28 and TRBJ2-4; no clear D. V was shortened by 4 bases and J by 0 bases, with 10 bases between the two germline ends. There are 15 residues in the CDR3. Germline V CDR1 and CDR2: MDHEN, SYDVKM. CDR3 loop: CASSSPPVAKNIQYF. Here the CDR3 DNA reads TGTGCCAGCAGTTCCCCTCCGGTAGCCAAAAACATTCAGTACTTC.

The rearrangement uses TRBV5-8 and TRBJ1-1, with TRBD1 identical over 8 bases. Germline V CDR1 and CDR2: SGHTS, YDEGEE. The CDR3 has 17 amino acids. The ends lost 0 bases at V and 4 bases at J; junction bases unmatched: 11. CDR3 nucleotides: TGTGCCAGCAGCTTGGCGTTAAGTTCAGGGGGCGGCACTGAAGCTTTCTTT. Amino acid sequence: CASSLALSSGGGTEAFF.

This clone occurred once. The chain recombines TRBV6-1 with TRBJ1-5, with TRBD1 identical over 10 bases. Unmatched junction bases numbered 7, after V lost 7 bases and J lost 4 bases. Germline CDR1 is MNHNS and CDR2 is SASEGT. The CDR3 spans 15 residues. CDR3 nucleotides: TGTGCCAGCACGTCCGGGACAGGGGTTAATCAGCCCCAGCATTTT. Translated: CASTSGTGVNQPQHF.

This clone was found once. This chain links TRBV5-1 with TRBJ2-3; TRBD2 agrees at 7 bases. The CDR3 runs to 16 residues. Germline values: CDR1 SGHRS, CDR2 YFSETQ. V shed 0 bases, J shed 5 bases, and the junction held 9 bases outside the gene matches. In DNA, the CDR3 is TGCGCCAGCAGCTTGGGGGCTAGCGGAGGGAGAGATACGCAGTATTTT. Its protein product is CASSLGASGGRDTQYF.

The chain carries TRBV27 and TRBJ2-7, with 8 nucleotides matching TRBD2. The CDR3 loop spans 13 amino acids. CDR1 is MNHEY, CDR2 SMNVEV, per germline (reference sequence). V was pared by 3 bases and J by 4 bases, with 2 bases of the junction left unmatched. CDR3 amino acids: CASSFSSGYEQYF. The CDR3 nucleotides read TGTGCCAGCAGTTTTTCTAGCGGGTACGAGCAGTACTTC.